One sample yielded the 10 T cell receptor beta chains listed below, sequenced in a study of cytomegalovirus exposure and HLA in healthy donors. This PCR relied on a set of 60 Vbeta primers and 13 Jbeta primers. Method: immunoSEQ multiplex PCR; TCRdb's copy keeps in-frame clones and lacks some. Among over 150,000 clones, roughly four fifths were seen once, and the ten largest hold around 1.6%. The material sequenced was PBMCs. Receptor source: a man aged 50 or older in good health and CMV-seronegative.

The chain has TRBV21-1 and TRBJ2-7; the tabulated D call, TRBD1, remains unverified against the DNA. TRBV21-1 is a recognized pseudogene. CDR3 length: 13 residues. CDR3 residues: CASSRDRAYEQYF. The DNA for the CDR3 is TGTGCCAGCAGCAGGGACAGGGCCTACGAGCAGTACTTC.

This chain connects TRBV6-5 to TRBJ2-7; TRBD2 might be the D (6 bases). The V end was cut by 6 bases, the J end by 2 bases, with 17 bases between. The CDR3 covers 15 residues. Germline V gene data show CDR1 as MNHEY and CDR2 as SVGAGI. The CDR3 region is CASSPSGRGTYEQYF. The CDR3 nucleotides are TGTGCCAGCAGCCCAAGCGGGCGAGGGACCTACGAGCAGTACTTC.

V gene TRBV6-1 combines with J gene TRBJ1-3; unclear D gene. The CDR3 spans 14 residues. V lost 6 bases to trimming and J lost 3 bases, with 12 bases between them. Germline CDR1 and CDR2: MNHNS and SASEGT. The CDR3 loop is CASRADIGGNTIYF. The CDR3 nucleotides read TGTGCCAGCAGAGCTGACATAGGTGGAAACACCATATATTTT.

This chain joins TRBV15 and TRBJ2-3; 9 bases match TRBD2. Trimming removed 4 bases from V and 6 bases from J; junction bases left unmatched: 5. The CDR3 spans 14 residues. CDR1 and CDR2 (germline): LNHNV, YYDKDF (reference sequence). The CDR3 region is CATSNGLATDTQYF. The CDR3 DNA reads as TGTGCCACCAGCAACGGACTAGCGACCGATACGCAGTATTTT.

This sequence joins TRBV5-5 and TRBJ1-5; D remains unclear. This CDR3 has 14 residues. Deletions cut 2 bases from V and 3 bases from J, with 9 bases between. The germline CDR1 and CDR2 sequences are SGHKS and YYEKEE (reference sequence). DNA for the CDR3: TGTGCCAGCAGCTTCGGGTCGGCCAATCAGCCCCAGCATTTT. The encoded protein is CASSFGSANQPQHF.

The gene calls are TRBV18 and TRBJ1-1; TRBD1 matches at 7 bases. Unmatched junction bases numbered 8, after V lost 5 bases and J lost 5 bases. Per germline, CDR1 KGHSH and CDR2 LQKENI. This CDR3 region has 14 residues. The CDR3 sequence is CASSRTGDSTEAFF. CDR3 DNA sequence: TGTGCCAGCTCAAGAACAGGGGACAGTACTGAAGCTTTCTTT.

V and J are TRBV9 and TRBJ1-2; 8 bases fit TRBD1. J was trimmed by 4 bases and V by 3 bases; bases with no gene match: 2. The length of the CDR3 is 13 residues. Germline lookup yields CDR1 SGDLS and CDR2 YYNGEE. This CDR3 reads CASSEDRGYGYTF. CDR3 DNA sequence: TGTGCCAGCAGCGAAGACAGGGGCTATGGCTACACCTTC.

V is TRBV2 and J is TRBJ2-2; 7 bases map to TRBD1. Germline CDR1 SNHLY, CDR2 FYNNEI. The CDR3 has 15 amino acids. V gave up 4 bases and J gave up 6 bases; unmatched junction bases: 8. The CDR3 sequence is CASSADREGAGELFF. Here the CDR3 DNA reads TGTGCCAGCAGTGCCGACAGGGAAGGGGCCGGGGAGCTGTTTTTT.

V is TRBV7-9 and J is TRBJ1-4; 12 bases are a match to TRBD1. With V trimmed by 5 bases and J by 6 bases, 7 bases remained unmatched. This CDR3 has 16 amino acids. From germline, CDR1 is SEHNR and CDR2 FQNEAQ (reference sequence). CDR3 DNA sequence: TGTGCCAGCAGCACCGGGACAGGGGGCGCGGATGAAAAACTGTTTTTT. Its translation: CASSTGTGGADEKLFF.

This rearrangement joins TRBV5-1 to TRBJ1-2; 9 bases align to TRBD1. This CDR3 region has 15 residues. Germline lookup yields CDR1 SGHRS and CDR2 YFSETQ. V lost 0 bases to trimming and J lost 8 bases; unmatched junction nucleotides: 8. CDR3 protein: CASSLVSGQGYGYTF. The CDR3 nucleotides read TGCGCCAGCAGCTTGGTGTCGGGACAGGGTTACGGCTACACCTTC.